The entry below describes one T cell receptor beta chain. The antigen remains undetermined. Germline CDR1 reads LGHDT; CDR2 reads YNNKEL (reference sequence). The CDR3 consists of 19 residues. V lost 5 bases, J lost 4 bases, and 26 bases lay in between. This record belongs to a study of identical twins. General observations from the study: Analyses of zero insertions could, in part, be confounded by invariant MAIT and iNKT cells.

TCRdb called the 5' RACE reads again in MiXCR, with one record for every CDR3 protein. The data show roughly 240,000 distinct CDR3 sequences, approximately 7.8% seen once. The data also belong to a second study, concerning yellow fever vaccine responses in identical twins.

The V and J genes are TRBV3-1 and TRBJ2-2, with D possibly matching TRBD2 (5 bases). The source material was CD8+ T cells sorted from blood. The sequence was obtained from a woman aged 18-29 years in good health. Here the CDR3 reads CASSKALSGVYLSTGELFF. CDR3 nucleotides: TGTGCCAGCAGCAAGGCTCTCTCCGGGGTATACTTATCCACCGGGGAGCTGTTTTTT. The whole variable domain, filled in from reference TRBV3-1 and TRBJ2-2, reads DTAVSQTPKYLVTQMGNDKSIKCEQNLGHDTMYWYKQDSKKFLKIMFSYNNKELIINETVPNRFSPKSPDKAHLNLHINSLELGDSAVYFCASSKALSGVYLSTGELFFGEGSRLTVL.